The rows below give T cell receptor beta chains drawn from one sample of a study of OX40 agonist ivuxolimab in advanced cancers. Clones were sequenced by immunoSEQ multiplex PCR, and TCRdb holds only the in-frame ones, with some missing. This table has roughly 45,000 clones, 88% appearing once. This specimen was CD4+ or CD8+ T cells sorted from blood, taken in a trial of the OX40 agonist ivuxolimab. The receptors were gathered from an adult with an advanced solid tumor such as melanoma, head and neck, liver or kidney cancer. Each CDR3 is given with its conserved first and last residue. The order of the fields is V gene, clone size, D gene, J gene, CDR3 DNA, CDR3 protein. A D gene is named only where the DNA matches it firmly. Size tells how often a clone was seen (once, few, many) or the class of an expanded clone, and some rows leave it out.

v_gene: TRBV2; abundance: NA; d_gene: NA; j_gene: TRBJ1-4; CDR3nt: TGTGCCAGCAGTGAACGAGGGGATGGGGAAAAACTGTTTTTT; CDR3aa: CASSERGDGEKLFF
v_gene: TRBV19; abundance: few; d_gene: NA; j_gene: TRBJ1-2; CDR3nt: TGTGCCAGTAGTCCCGCCGGGGCAGGCGCTAACTATGGCTACACCTTC; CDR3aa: CASSPAGAGANYGYTF
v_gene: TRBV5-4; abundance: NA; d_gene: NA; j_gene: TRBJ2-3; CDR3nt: TGTGCCAGCAGCTTGTCGGGCGCAGATACGCAGTATTTT; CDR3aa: CASSLSGADTQYF
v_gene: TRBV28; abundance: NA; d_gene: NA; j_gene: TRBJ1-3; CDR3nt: TGTGCCAGCAGGCGAACCGTACAGGTGGGAAACACCATATATTTT; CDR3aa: CASRRTVQVGNTIYF
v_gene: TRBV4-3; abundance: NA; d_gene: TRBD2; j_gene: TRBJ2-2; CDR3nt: TGCGCCAGCAGCCAAGATCGGGGGGGGCCCGGGGAGCTGTTTTTT; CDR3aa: CASSQDRGGPGELFF
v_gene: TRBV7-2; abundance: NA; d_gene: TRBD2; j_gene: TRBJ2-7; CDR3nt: TGTGCCAGCAGCTTAGTATTTAGCGGGAGCTCCTACGAGCAGTACTTC; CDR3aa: CASSLVFSGSSYEQYF
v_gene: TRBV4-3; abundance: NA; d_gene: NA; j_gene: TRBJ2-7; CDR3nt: TGCGCCAGCAGCCAAGAATTGGTAGGAGTCTACGAGCAGTACTTC; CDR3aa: CASSQELVGVYEQYF
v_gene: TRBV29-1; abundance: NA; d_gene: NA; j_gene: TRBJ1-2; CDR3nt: TGCAGCGCCCGATGGGCTCGTGGCTACACCTTC; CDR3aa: CSARWARGYTF
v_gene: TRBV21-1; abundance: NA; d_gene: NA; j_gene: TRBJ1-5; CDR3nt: TGTGCCAGCAGCCTCCGTGGGGTACGAGGTAACAATCAGCCCCAGCATTTT; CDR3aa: CASSLRGVRGNNQPQHF
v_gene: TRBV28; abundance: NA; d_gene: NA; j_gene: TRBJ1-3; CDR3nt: TGTGCCAGCACCCCCGGAGACACCCGAAACACCATATATTTT; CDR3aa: CASTPGDTRNTIYF
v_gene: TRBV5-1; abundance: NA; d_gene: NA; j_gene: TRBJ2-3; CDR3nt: TGCGCCAGCAGCTTATCACCCCCGCCCACCACAGATACGCAGTATTTT; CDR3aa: CASSLSPPPTTDTQYF
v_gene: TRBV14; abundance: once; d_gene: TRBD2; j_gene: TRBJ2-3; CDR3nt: TGTGCCAGCAGCTCAAGGACTAGCGGGGGTGCAGATACGCAGTATTTT; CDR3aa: CASSSRTSGGADTQYF
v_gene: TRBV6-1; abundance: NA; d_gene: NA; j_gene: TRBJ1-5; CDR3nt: TGTGCCAGTAGCGGGACACCTAATAGCAATCAGCCCCAGCATTTT; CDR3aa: CASSGTPNSNQPQHF
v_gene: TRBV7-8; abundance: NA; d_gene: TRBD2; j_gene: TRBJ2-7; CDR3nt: TGTGCCAGCAGCTTACAAGGGACTAGCGGAACCTACGAGCAGTACTTC; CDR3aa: CASSLQGTSGTYEQYF
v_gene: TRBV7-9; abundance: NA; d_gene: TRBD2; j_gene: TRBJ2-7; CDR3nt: TGTGCCAGCAGCTTAGATGGGTGGACTAGCGGGCTGGAGGAGCAGTACTTC; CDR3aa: CASSLDGWTSGLEEQYF
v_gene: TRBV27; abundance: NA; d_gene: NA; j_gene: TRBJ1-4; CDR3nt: TGTGCCAGCAGTCCCCGAAGAGGGGCCCGACTTGATAATGAAAAACTGTTTTTT; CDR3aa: CASSPRRGARLDNEKLFF
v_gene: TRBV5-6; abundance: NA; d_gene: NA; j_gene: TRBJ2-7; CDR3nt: TGTGCCAGCAGCTTGGGCGGCGGGCGATACTACGAGCAGTACTTC; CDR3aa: CASSLGGGRYYEQYF
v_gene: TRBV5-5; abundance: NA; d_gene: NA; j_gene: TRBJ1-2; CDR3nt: TGTGCCAGCAGCTCCGACAGCTATGGCTACACCTTC; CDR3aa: CASSSDSYGYTF
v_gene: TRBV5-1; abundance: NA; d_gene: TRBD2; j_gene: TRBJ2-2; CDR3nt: TGCGCCAGCAGCTCTGGACTAGCGGGGTCGGCGAACACCGGGGAGCTGTTTTTT; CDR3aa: CASSSGLAGSANTGELFF
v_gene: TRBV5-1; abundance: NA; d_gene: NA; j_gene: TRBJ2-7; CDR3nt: TGCGCCAGCAGCAGATCGGAACCTTCCTACGAGCAGTACTTC; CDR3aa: CASSRSEPSYEQYF
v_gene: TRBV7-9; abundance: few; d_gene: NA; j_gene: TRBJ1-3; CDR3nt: TGTGCCAGCAGCTTTTCACAGGGTCCCGACACCATATATTTT; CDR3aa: CASSFSQGPDTIYF
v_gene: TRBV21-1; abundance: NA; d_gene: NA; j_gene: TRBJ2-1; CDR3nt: TGTGCCTTCAGAAGGGGGGATTCCATCACCTACAATGAGCAGTTCTTC; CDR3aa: CAFRRGDSITYNEQFF
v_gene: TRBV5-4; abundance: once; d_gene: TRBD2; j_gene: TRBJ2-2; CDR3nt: TGTGCCAGCAGCGCACCGACTAGCGGGAGTTATGCCGGGGAGCTGTTTTTT; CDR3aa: CASSAPTSGSYAGELFF
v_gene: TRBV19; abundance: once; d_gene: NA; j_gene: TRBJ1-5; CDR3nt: TGTGCCAGTAGAAGTTCCATAGGGGGAGCAGTCAATCAGCCCCAGCATTTT; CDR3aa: CASRSSIGGAVNQPQHF
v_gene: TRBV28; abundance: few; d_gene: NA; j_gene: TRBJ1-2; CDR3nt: TGTGCCAGCACCGAGACGGGGGGACCCTGGAAAAAGGGCTACACCTTC; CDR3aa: CASTETGGPWKKGYTF
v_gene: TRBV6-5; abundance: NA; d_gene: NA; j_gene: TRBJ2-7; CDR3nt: TGTGCCAGCAGTGCGATAGCAGGGCAGTACTTC; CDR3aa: CASSAIAGQYF
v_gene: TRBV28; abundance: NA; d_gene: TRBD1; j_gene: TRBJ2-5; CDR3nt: TGTGCCAGCAGAATGGGGGGACAGGGTGTAAGGGAGACCCAGTACTTC; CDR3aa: CASRMGGQGVRETQYF
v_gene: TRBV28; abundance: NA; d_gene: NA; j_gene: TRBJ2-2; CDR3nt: TGTGCCAGCAGCGGGGGCCTGGGGAACACCGGGGAGCTGTTTTTT; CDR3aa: CASSGGLGNTGELFF
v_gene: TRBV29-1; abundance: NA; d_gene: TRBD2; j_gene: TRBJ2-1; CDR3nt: TGCAGCGTAAGAACCCCGCTAGCGGGAGAAAACAATGAGCAGTTCTTC; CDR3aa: CSVRTPLAGENNEQFF
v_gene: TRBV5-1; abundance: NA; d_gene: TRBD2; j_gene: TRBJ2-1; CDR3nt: TGCGCCAGCAGCCCGCGGGCTAGCGGAAACAATGAGCAGTTCTTC; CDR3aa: CASSPRASGNNEQFF
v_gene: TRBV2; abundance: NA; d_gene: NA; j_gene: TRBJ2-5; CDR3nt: TGTGCCAGCAGTGAAGTTTTGGGCGCGGCACAAGAGACCCAGTACTTC; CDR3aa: CASSEVLGAAQETQYF
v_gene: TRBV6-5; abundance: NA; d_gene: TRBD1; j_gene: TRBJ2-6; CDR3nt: TGTGCCAGCGGGGGACAGGGGGCTGGGGCCAACGTCCTGACTTTC; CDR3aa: CASGGQGAGANVLTF
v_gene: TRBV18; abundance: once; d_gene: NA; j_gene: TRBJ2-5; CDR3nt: TGTGCCAGCTCGCTCCTACACAGGACAGACCAAGAGACCCAGTACTTC; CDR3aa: CASSLLHRTDQETQYF
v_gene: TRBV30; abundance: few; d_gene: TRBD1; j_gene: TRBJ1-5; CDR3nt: TGTGCCGGGGGGCCAGGGGGCGGTCAGCCCCAGCATTTT; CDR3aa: CAGGPGGGQPQHF
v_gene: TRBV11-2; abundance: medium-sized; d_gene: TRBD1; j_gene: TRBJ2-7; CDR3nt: TGTGCCAGCAGTATGATGGCAGGGGGAGCCGACGAGCAGTACTTC; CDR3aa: CASSMMAGGADEQYF
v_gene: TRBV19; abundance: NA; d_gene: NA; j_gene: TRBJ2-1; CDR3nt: TGTGCCAGTAGTACTCAGCCGGGAGTGTCCAATGAGCAGTTCTTC; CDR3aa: CASSTQPGVSNEQFF
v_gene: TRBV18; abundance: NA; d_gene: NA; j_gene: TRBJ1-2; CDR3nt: TGTGCCAGCTCACCAAGCCTTAACTATGGCTACACCTTC; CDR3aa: CASSPSLNYGYTF
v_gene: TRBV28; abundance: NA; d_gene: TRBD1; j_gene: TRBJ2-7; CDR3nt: TGTGCCAGCACAAAGACAGGGTTTAACGAGCAGTACTTC; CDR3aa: CASTKTGFNEQYF
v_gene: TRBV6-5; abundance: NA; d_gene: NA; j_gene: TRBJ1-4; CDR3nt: TGTGCCAGCAGGACCCACAGGGCCACTAATGAAAAACTGTTTTTT; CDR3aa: CASRTHRATNEKLFF
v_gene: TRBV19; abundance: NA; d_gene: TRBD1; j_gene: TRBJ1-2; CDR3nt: TGTGCCAGTAACCTCGGGACAGGGGGCGCCGGCTATGGCTACACCTTC; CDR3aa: CASNLGTGGAGYGYTF
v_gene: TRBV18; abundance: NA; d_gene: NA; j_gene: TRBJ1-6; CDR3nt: TGTGCCAGCTCACCAGCAGGCACCTATAATTCACCCCTCCACTTT; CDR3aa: CASSPAGTYNSPLHF
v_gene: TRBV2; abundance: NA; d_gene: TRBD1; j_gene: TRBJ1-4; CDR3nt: TGTGCCAGCAGGTGGGGGACAGGAACTAATGAAAAACTGTTTTTT; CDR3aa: CASRWGTGTNEKLFF
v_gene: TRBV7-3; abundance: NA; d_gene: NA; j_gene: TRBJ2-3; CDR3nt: TGTGCCAGCAGCCTGCAAGGGGGGCCCACAGATACGCAGTATTTT; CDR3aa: CASSLQGGPTDTQYF
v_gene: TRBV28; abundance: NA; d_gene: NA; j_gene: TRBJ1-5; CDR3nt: TGTGCCAGCAGTTCGCACCAGGGCCGGGTTCGGCAGCCCCAGCATTTT; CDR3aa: CASSSHQGRVRQPQHF
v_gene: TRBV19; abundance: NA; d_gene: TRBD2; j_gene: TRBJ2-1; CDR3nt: TGTGCCAGTAGTATTGGTCCTAGCGGGGCATCCTACAATGAGCAGTTCTTC; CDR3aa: CASSIGPSGASYNEQFF
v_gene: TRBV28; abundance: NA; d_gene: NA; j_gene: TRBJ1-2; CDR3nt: TGTGCCAGCGGGGTTCGCGGCTACACCTTC; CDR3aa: CASGVRGYTF
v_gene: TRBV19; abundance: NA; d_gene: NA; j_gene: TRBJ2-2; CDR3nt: TGTGCCAGTAAGGGGGTTGACGTCTTGACCGGGGAGCTGTTTTTT; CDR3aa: CASKGVDVLTGELFF
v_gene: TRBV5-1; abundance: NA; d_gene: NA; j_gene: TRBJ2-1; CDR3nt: TGCGCCAGCAGCTTGGCTCCCCCCTCGTCTCATGAGCAGTTCTTC; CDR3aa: CASSLAPPSSHEQFF
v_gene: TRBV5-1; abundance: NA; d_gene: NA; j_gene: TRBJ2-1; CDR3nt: TGCGCCAGCGGTGGGGTCTCCTACAATGAGCAGTTCTTC; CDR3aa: CASGGVSYNEQFF
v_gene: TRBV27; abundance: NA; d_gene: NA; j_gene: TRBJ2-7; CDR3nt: TGTGCCAGCAGTTTAGGGGGGCCCGTTACCTACGAGCAGTACTTC; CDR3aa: CASSLGGPVTYEQYF
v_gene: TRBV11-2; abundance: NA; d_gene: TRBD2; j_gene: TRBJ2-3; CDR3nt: TGTGCCAGCAGTACGGGACTAGCGGGAACTGCAGATACGCAGTATTTT; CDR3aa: CASSTGLAGTADTQYF
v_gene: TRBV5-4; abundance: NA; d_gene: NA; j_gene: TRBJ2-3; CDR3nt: TGTGCCAGCAGCCGGACAGCTACTAGCACAGATACGCAGTATTTT; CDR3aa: CASSRTATSTDTQYF
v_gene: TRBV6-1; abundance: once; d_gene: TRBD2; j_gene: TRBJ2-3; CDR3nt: TGTGCCAGCGGAGGAGGGACTAGCGAGACAGATACGCAGTATTTT; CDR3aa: CASGGGTSETDTQYF